One and the same sample provided the 10 T cell receptor beta chains below, sequenced in a study of pediatric ulcerative colitis. This table comes from immunoSEQ multiplex PCR, and its TCRdb copy is limited to in-frame clones, with some not included. This table holds tens of thousands of clones, around 87% found once. Sample: blood. These receptors all stem from a boy younger than 18 who was a control in a study of pediatric ulcerative colitis.

The rearrangement links TRBV6-5 to TRBJ2-7, with D perhaps given as TRBD1 or TRBD2 (7 bases each). The V end was cut by 6 bases, the J end by 3 bases, with 15 bases between. This CDR3 has 14 residues. The V gene's germline CDR1 is MNHEY and CDR2 SVGAGI. The DNA for the CDR3 is TGTGCCAGCAGCAGCGGGACAGACATCTACGAGCAGTACTTC. Protein: CASSSGTDIYEQYF.

The chain uses TRBV5-1 and TRBJ1-1, with D unresolved. From germline, CDR1 is SGHRS and CDR2 YFSETQ. Trimming removed 0 bases at V and 4 bases at J, with 7 bases between. There are 13 residues in the CDR3. DNA of the CDR3: TGCGCCAGCAGCTTGGGGGTTCGCACTGAAGCTTTCTTT. It specifies CASSLGVRTEAFF.

In nucleotides, the CDR3 is TGTGCCAGCAGTGTCCGGGGGCAAGCCTACGAGCAGTACTTC. As protein: CASSVRGQAYEQYF. The chain uses TRBV6-5 and TRBJ2-7; D might be TRBD1 or TRBD2, each matching 6 bases. The V end lost 5 bases, the J end lost 2 bases, and 13 bases lay between the germline ends. The CDR3 spans 14 residues. Germline V CDR1 and CDR2: MNHEY, SVGAGI.

The V gene is TRBV15, the J gene TRBJ1-1, with D tentatively TRBD1 (5 bases). The germline CDR1 and CDR2 sequences are LNHNV and YYDKDF (reference sequence). The V gene lost 4 bases and the J gene lost 4 bases, with 10 bases spanning the gap. The CDR3 is 13 amino acids. CDR3 DNA sequence: TGTGCCACCAGCACAGGGTCGGGCACTGAAGCTTTCTTT. This translates into CATSTGSGTEAFF.

The V and J genes are TRBV5-1 and TRBJ1-4, with D unclear. The ends were cut back, 4 bases at V and 4 bases at J, with 14 bases in the middle. This CDR3 contains 15 residues. The germline gives CDR1 SGHRS, CDR2 YFSETQ. The CDR3 here is CASSTEADNNEKLFF. The DNA for the CDR3 is TGCGCCAGCAGCACGGAAGCGGATAATAATGAAAAACTGTTTTTT. Supplemented by reference TRBV5-1 and TRBJ1-4, the full variable domain reads KAGVTQTPRYLIKTRGQQVTLSCSPISGHRSVSWYQQTPGQGLQFLFEYFSETQRNKGNFPGRFSGRQFSNSRSEMNVSTLELGDSALYLCASSTEADNNEKLFFGSGTQLSVL.

The chain uses TRBV25-1 and TRBJ1-2; D unclear. CDR1 is MGHDK and CDR2 is SYGVNS in the germline V gene. V was clipped by 2 bases and J by 4 bases, with 5 bases between them. CDR3 size: 12 residues. CDR3: CASSERLYGYTF. In nucleotides, the CDR3 is TGTGCCAGCAGTGAACGGCTCTATGGCTACACCTTC.

The V and J genes are TRBV5-1 and TRBJ1-2; D is unclear. Germline V gives CDR1 SGHRS, CDR2 YFSETQ. The CDR3 is 14 residues long. V gave up 2 bases and J gave up 3 bases, with 11 bases separating them. The CDR3 sequence: CASSLFQDDYGYTF. CDR3 sequence (DNA): TGCGCCAGCAGCTTATTTCAGGATGACTATGGCTACACCTTC.

The DNA of the CDR3 is TGTGCCAGCAGTTACTCCCAGGGGTACGAGCAGTACTTC. Protein product: CASSYSQGYEQYF. This chain links TRBV6-5 with TRBJ2-7; TRBD1 is a possible D gene (6 bases). The germline gives CDR1 MNHEY, CDR2 SVGAGI. V lost 0 bases and J lost 4, with 7 bases in between. The CDR3 spans 13 residues.

The chain has TRBV28 and TRBJ1-5, with D possibly TRBD1 on 5 matching bases. Trimming cost V 6 bases and J 0 bases, with 18 bases left between them. Germline CDR1 and CDR2: MDHEN and SYDVKM. This CDR3 spans 17 amino acids. In nucleotides, the CDR3 is TGTGCCAGCAGACGGACATCCCTCGCATATAGCAATCAGCCCCAGCATTTT. It translates to CASRRTSLAYSNQPQHF. Variable domain in full (rest from reference TRBV28 and TRBJ1-5): DVKVTQSSRYLVKRTGEKVFLECVQDMDHENMFWYRQDPGLGLRLIYFSYDVKMKEKGDIPEGYSVSREKKERFSLILESASTNQTSMYLCASRRTSLAYSNQPQHFGDGTRLSIL.

This clone showed up just once. This chain connects TRBV19 to TRBJ1-2, with D tentatively TRBD1 (5 bases). Trimming left V 10 bases short and J 7 bases short, with 16 bases between. The CDR3 is 12 amino acids. CDR1 and CDR2 from the germline V gene are LNHDA and SQIVND (reference sequence). The CDR3 region is CATIRGASGYTF. The DNA of the CDR3 is TGTGCCACTATTAGGGGCGCTTCTGGCTACACCTTC.